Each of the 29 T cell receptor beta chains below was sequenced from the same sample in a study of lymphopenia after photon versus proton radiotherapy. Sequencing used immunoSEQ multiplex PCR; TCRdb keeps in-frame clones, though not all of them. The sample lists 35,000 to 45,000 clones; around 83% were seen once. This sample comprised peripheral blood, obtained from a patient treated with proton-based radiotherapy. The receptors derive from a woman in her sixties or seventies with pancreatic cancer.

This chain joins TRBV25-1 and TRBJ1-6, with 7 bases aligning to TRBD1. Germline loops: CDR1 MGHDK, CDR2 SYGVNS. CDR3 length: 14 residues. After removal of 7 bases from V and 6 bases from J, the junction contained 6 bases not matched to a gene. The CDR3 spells CASTTGTANSPLHF. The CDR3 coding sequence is TGTGCCAGCACCACCGGGACAGCTAATTCACCCCTCCACTTT.

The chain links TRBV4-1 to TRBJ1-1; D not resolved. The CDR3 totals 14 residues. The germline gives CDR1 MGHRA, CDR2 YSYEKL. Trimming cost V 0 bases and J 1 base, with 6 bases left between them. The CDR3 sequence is CASSQDAGNTEAFF. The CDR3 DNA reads TGCGCCAGCAGCCAAGATGCGGGGAACACTGAAGCTTTCTTT.

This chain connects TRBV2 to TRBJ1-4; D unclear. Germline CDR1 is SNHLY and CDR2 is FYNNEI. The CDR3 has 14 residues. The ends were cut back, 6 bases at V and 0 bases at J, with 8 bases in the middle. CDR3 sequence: CASRNTATNEKLFF. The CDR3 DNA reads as TGTGCCAGCAGGAACACAGCAACTAATGAAAAACTGTTTTTT.

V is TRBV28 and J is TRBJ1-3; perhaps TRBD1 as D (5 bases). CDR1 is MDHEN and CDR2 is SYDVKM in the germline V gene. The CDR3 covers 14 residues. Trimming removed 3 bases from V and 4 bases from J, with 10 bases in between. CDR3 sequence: CASSFSGRGNTIYF. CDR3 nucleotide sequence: TGTGCCAGCAGTTTTTCAGGGAGGGGAAACACCATATATTTT.

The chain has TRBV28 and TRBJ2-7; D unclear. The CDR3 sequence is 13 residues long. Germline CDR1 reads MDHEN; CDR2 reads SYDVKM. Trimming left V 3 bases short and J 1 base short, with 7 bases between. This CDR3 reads CASSFLRSYEQYF. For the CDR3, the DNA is TGTGCCAGCAGTTTTTTACGATCCTACGAGCAGTACTTC.

The CDR3 is CASAISGTLSTYEQYF. The DNA for the CDR3 is TGTGCCAGCGCCATCTCCGGGACACTGTCCACCTACGAGCAGTACTTC. The V call is TRBV11-1, the J call TRBJ2-7; a possible D gene is TRBD1 (6 bases). This CDR3 has 16 amino acids. Trimming took off 8 bases at V and 2 bases at J, with 22 bases between the two ends. Germline CDR1 reads SGHAT; CDR2 reads FQDESV (reference sequence).

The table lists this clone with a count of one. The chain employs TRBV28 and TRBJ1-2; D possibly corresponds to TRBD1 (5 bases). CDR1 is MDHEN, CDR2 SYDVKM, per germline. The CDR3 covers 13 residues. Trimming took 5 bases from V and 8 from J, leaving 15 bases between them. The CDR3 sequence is CASSPLRGTGYTF. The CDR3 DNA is TGTGCCAGCAGTCCCCTCCGCGGGACCGGCTACACCTTC.

The CDR3 here is CASSSQSGNYNEQFF. CDR3 sequence (DNA): TGTGCCAGCAGCTCTCAGTCCGGGAATTACAATGAGCAGTTCTTC. The chain couples TRBV5-4 to TRBJ2-1; tentatively, D is TRBD2 (5 bases). Germline V gene lookup returns CDR1 SGHNT and CDR2 YYREEE (reference sequence). V dropped 3 bases and J dropped 4 bases, with 14 bases sitting between them. This CDR3 is 15 amino acids long.

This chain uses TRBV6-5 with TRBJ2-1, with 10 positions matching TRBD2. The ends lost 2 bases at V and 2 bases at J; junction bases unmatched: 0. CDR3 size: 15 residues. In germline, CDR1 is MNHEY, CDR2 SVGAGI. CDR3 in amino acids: CASSYGTSAYNEQFF. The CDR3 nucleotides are TGTGCCAGCAGTTACGGGACTAGCGCCTACAATGAGCAGTTCTTC.

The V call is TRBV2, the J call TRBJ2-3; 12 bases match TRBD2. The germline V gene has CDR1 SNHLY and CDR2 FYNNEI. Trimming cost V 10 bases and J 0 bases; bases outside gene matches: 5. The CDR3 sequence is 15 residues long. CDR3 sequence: CANGLAGMSTDTQYF. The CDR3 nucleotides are TGTGCCAACGGACTAGCGGGAATGAGCACAGATACGCAGTATTTT.

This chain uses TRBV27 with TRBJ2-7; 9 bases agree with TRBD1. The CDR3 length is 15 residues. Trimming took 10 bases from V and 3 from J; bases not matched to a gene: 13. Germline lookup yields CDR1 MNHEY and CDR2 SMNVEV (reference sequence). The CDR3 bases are TGTGCCACCCGCCCGGACAGGGGTCATTACTACGAGCAGTACTTC. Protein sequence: CATRPDRGHYYEQYF.

CDR3 bases: TGTGCCAGCAGTACCGGACAGGGAAGCTATGGCTACACCTTC. Translated: CASSTGQGSYGYTF. The J gene is TRBJ1-2, the V gene TRBV5-8; 8 bases match TRBD1. The CDR3 spans 14 residues. V trimming: 5 bases; J trimming: 4 bases; junction bases outside the gene matches: 7. Germline CDR1 SGHTS, CDR2 YDEGEE. The full variable domain, its missing parts supplied by reference TRBV5-8 and TRBJ1-2, is EAGVTQSPTHLIKTRGQQATLRCSPISGHTSVYWYQQALGLGLQFLLWYDEGEERNRGNFPPRFSGRQFPNYSSELNVNALELEDSALYLCASSTGQGSYGYTFGSGTRLTVV.

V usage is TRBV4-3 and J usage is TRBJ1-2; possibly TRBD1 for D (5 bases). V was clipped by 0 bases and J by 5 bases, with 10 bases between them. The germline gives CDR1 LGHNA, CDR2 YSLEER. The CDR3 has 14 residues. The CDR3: CASSQDPGAYGYTF. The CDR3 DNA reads TGCGCCAGCAGCCAAGATCCCGGGGCGTATGGCTACACCTTC.

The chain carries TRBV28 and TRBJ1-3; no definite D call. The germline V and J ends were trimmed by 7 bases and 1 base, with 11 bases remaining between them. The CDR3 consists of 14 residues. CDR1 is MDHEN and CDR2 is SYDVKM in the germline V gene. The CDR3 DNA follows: TGTGCCAGCACCCCGGGAACATCTGGAAACACCATATATTTT. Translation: CASTPGTSGNTIYF.

DNA of the CDR3: TGTGCCAGCACCCAGGGGGGGGAGGCCAAAAACATTCAGTACTTC. Its protein is CASTQGGEAKNIQYF. The gene calls are TRBV28 and TRBJ2-4; D possibly uses TRBD1 or TRBD2 (7 bases each). Germline loops: CDR1 MDHEN, CDR2 SYDVKM. The V end lost 7 bases, the J end lost 1 base, and 14 bases lay between the germline ends. This CDR3 is 15 amino acids long. Full variable domain (missing parts from reference TRBV28 and TRBJ2-4): DVKVTQSSRYLVKRTGEKVFLECVQDMDHENMFWYRQDPGLGLRLIYFSYDVKMKEKGDIPEGYSVSREKKERFSLILESASTNQTSMYLCASTQGGEAKNIQYFGAGTRLSVL.

The CDR3 DNA sequence: TGTGCCAGCAGTTTGTTAGGACAGGGGGCGAAAGCGGGAGACCCCGGGGAGCTGTTTTTT. Protein product: CASSLLGQGAKAGDPGELFF. The chain carries TRBV28 and TRBJ2-2; 11 bases are shared with TRBD1. J gave up 6 bases and V 3 bases, and 18 bases lay outside the gene matches. This CDR3 has 20 residues. Looked up from germline, CDR1 is MDHEN and CDR2 is SYDVKM.

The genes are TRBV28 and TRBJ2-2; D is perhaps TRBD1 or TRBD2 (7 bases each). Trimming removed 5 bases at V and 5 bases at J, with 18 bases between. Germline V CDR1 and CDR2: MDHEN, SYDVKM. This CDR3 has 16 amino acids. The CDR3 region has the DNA TGTGCCAGCAGTCTCACCCGACAGGGAGGGACCGGGGAGCTGTTTTTT. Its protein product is CASSLTRQGGTGELFF. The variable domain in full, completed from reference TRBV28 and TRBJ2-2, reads DVKVTQSSRYLVKRTGEKVFLECVQDMDHENMFWYRQDPGLGLRLIYFSYDVKMKEKGDIPEGYSVSREKKERFSLILESASTNQTSMYLCASSLTRQGGTGELFFGEGSRLTVL.

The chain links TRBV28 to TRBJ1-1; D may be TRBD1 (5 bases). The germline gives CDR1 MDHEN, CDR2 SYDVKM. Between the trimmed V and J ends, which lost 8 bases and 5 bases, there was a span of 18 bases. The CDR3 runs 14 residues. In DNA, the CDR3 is TGTGCCAGCGGAAGGGACCGCTCGTTGACTGAAGCTTTCTTT. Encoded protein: CASGRDRSLTEAFF.

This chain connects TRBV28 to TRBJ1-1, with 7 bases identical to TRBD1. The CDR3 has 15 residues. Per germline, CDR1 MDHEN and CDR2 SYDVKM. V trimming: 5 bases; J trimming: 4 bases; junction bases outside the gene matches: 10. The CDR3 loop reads CASSQQSTGITEAFF. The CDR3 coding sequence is TGTGCCAGCAGTCAACAATCGACAGGGATCACTGAAGCTTTCTTT.

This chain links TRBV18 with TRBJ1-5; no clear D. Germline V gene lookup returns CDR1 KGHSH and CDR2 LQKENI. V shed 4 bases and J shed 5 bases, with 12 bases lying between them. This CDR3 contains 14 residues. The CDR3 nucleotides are TGTGCCAGCTCACAGGGAGGTGGGGATCAGCCCCAGCATTTT. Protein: CASSQGGGDQPQHF. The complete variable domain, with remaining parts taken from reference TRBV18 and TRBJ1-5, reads NAGVMQNPRHLVRRRGQEARLRCSPMKGHSHVYWYRQLPEEGLKFMVYLQKENIIDESGMPKERFSAEFPKEGPSILRIQQVVRGDSAAYFCASSQGGGDQPQHFGDGTRLSIL.

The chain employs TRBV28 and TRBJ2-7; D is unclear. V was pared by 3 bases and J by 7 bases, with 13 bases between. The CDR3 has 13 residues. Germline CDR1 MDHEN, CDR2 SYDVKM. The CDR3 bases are TGTGCCAGCAGTTTGGGGTTCCGGTGGGAGCAGTACTTC. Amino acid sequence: CASSLGFRWEQYF.

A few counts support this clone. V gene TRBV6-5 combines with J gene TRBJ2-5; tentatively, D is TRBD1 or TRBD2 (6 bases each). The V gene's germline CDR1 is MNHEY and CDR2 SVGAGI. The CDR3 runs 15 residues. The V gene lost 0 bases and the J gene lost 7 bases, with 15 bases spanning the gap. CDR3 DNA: TGTGCCAGCAGTTACTCTGGGGGGCCCCCCGGGACCCAGTACTTC. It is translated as CASSYSGGPPGTQYF.

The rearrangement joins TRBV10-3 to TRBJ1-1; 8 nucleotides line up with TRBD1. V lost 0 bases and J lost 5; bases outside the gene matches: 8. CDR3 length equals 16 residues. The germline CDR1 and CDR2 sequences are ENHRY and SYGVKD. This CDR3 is CAISESQTGVSTEAFF. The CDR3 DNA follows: TGTGCCATCAGTGAGTCTCAGACAGGGGTGTCTACTGAAGCTTTCTTT.

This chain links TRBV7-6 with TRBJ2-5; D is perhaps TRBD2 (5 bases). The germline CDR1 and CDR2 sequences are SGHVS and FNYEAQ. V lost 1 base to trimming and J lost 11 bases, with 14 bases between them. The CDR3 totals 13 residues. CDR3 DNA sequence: TGTGCCAGCAGCTTAGACCCTCCGCGCGGGCAGTACTTC. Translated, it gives CASSLDPPRGQYF.

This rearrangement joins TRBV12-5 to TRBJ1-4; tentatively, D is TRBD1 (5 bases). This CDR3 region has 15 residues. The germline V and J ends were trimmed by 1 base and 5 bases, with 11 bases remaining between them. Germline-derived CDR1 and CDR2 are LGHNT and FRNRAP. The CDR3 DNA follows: TGTGCTAGTGGTTTGGGGGACGCCGGAAATGAAAAACTGTTTTTT. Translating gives CASGLGDAGNEKLFF.

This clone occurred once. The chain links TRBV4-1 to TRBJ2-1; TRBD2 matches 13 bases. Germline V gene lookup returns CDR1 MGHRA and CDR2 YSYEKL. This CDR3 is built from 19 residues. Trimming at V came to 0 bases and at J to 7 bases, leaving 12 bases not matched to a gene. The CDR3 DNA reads TGCGCCAGCAGCCAAGATACTAGCGGGAGGGCACGGGCCGTGAATGAGCAGTTCTTC. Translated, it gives CASSQDTSGRARAVNEQFF.

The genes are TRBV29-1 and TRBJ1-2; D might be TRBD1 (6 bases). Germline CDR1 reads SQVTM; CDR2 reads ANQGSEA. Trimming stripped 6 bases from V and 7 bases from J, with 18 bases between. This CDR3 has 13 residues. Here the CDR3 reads CSVPIPGGPGYTF. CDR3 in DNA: TGCAGCGTCCCTATCCCCGGGGGGCCTGGCTACACCTTC.

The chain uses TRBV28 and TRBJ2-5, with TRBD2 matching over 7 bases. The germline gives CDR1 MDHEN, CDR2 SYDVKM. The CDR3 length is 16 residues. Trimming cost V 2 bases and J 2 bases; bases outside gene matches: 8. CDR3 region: CASSLSGRGIQETQYF. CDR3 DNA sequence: TGTGCCAGCAGTTTAAGTGGGAGGGGAATTCAAGAGACCCAGTACTTC.

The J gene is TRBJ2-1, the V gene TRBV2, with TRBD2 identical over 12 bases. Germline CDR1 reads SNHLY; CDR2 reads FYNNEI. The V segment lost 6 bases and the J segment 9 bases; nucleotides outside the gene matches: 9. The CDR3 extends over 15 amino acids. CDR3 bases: TGTGCCAGCAGGTTGGGACTAGCGGGTTCTACTGAGCAGTTCTTC. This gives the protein CASRLGLAGSTEQFF.